This T cell receptor beta chain was recovered during a study of T cell responses to AZD1222 COVID-19 vaccine. Study-level points and caveats: Seropositive AZD1222 recipients at baseline numbered only five or six.

To note about this clone: Antigen: not known.

Sequencing used immunoSEQ multiplex PCR; TCRdb keeps in-frame clones, though not all of them. Among under 150,000 clones, around nine tenths were seen once, and the ten largest hold approximately 5.2%. The sequences come from peripheral blood, collected on day 0 of AZD1222 vaccination. The clonotype was recovered from an adult in good health.

The CDR3 nucleotides are TGTGCCAGCAGCTTGGACAGGGGGCAAGTCTATGTGCAGTACTTC. Protein: CASSLDRGQVYVQYF. The chain combines TRBV5-5 with TRBJ2-7; 9 positions match TRBD1. The CDR3 covers 15 residues. V dropped 0 bases and J dropped 9; count of bases not matched to a gene: 10. CDR1 SGHKS and CDR2 YYEKEE come from the germline V gene (reference sequence). Filled out from reference TRBV5-5 and TRBJ2-7, the complete variable domain reads DAGVTQSPTHLIKTRGQQVTLRCSPISGHKSVSWYQQVLGQGPQFIFQYYEKEERGRGNFPDRFSARQFPNYSSELNVNALLLGDSALYLCASSLDRGQVYVQYFGPGTRLTVT.